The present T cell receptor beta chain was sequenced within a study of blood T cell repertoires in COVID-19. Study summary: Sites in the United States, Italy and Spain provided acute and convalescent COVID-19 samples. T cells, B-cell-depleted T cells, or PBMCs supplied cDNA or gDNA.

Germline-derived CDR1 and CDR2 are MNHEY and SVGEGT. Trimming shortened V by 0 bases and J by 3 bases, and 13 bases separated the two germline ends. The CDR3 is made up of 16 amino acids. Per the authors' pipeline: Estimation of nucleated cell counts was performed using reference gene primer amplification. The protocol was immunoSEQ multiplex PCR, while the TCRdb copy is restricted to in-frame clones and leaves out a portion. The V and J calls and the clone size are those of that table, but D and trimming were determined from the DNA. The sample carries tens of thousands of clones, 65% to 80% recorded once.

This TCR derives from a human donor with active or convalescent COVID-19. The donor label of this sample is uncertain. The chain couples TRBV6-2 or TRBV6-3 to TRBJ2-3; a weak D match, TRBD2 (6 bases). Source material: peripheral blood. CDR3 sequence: CASSYSGDSMTDTQYF. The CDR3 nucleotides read TGTGCCAGCAGTTACTCAGGGGACTCGATGACAGATACGCAGTATTTT.